The 28 T cell receptor beta chains presented below share a single source sample, sequenced in a study of blood T cell repertoires in COVID-19. Measured with immunoSEQ multiplex PCR; TCRdb has only the in-frame clones, and not every one. The top ten clones hold approximately 1.6% of a sample with roughly 250,000 clones, around nine tenths of them seen once. The specimen was PBMCs or T cells enriched from blood (not recorded which). All receptors come from a woman in her forties or fifties who had recovered from COVID-19.

The rearrangement joins TRBV12-3 or TRBV12-4 to TRBJ2-1, with 9 positions matching TRBD1. CDR3 length: 13 residues. V lost 6 bases to trimming and J lost 5 bases; unmatched junction nucleotides: 2. The CDR3 nucleotides are TGTGCCAGCAGAAGGACAGGGGACAATGAGCAGTTCTTC. Amino acid sequence: CASRRTGDNEQFF.

The V gene is TRBV4-2, the J gene TRBJ2-1; D remains unclear. Trimming removed 4 bases from V and 5 bases from J, with 9 bases in between. The CDR3 runs 13 residues. The germline gives CDR1 LGHNA, CDR2 YNFKEQ. CDR3 DNA sequence: TGTGCCAGCAGCCCTGGCCGGGACAATGAGCAGTTCTTC. Protein product: CASSPGRDNEQFF.

The chain joins TRBV7-8 to TRBJ2-5; weak D call: TRBD2 (5 bases). Looked up from germline, CDR1 is SGHVS and CDR2 is FQNEAQ. V lost 6 bases to trimming and J lost 1 base, with 18 bases between them. This CDR3 has 16 residues. The CDR3 is CASRSGRIRSQETQYF. The CDR3 DNA follows: TGTGCCAGCAGAAGCGGACGTATCCGCTCCCAAGAGACCCAGTACTTC. The full variable domain, its missing parts supplied by reference TRBV7-8 and TRBJ2-5, is GAGVSQSPRYKVAKRGQDVALRCDPISGHVSLFWYQQALGQGPEFLTYFQNEAQLDKSGLPSDRFFAERPEGSVSTLKIQRTQQEDSAVYLCASRSGRIRSQETQYFGPGTRLLVL.

V is TRBV6-5 and J is TRBJ1-5; weak D call: TRBD1 (6 bases). The length of the CDR3 is 14 residues. The ends were cut back, 6 bases at V and 1 base at J, with 10 bases in the middle. Germline CDR1 MNHEY, CDR2 SVGAGI. CDR3 in amino acids: CASRSTGSNQPQHF. The CDR3 DNA is TGTGCCAGCAGATCTACAGGGAGCAATCAGCCCCAGCATTTT.

The chain couples TRBV7-2 to TRBJ2-7, with 16 bases aligning to TRBD2. Germline V gives CDR1 SGHTA, CDR2 FQGNSA. The trim removed 6 bases at V and 6 bases at J, leaving 11 bases unmatched. The CDR3 is 17 residues long. CDR3 nucleotides: TGTGCCAGCAGGTCAGCCGGGACTAGCGGGAGGGCCACCGAGCAGTACTTC. This encodes CASRSAGTSGRATEQYF.

This clone showed up just a few times. J is TRBJ2-1 and V is TRBV18; D might be TRBD1 (6 bases). Per germline, CDR1 KGHSH and CDR2 LQKENI. The germline V and J ends were trimmed by 4 bases and 5 bases, with 9 bases remaining between them. The length of the CDR3 is 13 residues. The CDR3 reads CASSRDTHNEQFF. CDR3 nucleotide sequence: TGTGCCAGCTCACGGGACACACACAATGAGCAGTTCTTC.

This rearrangement joins TRBV18 to TRBJ2-4, with a weak D call TRBD2 (5 bases). The V gene's germline CDR1 is KGHSH and CDR2 LQKENI. The CDR3 has 13 amino acids. Trimming shortened V by 6 bases and J by 8 bases, and 14 bases separated the two germline ends. The CDR3 spells CASSPMNGDIQYF. CDR3 nucleotide sequence: TGTGCCAGCTCTCCCATGAACGGGGACATTCAGTACTTC.

This chain joins TRBV5-1 and TRBJ1-1, with D possibly matching TRBD1 (5 bases). The length of the CDR3 is 17 residues. The germline V gene has CDR1 SGHRS and CDR2 YFSETQ. V was clipped by 0 bases and J by 0 bases, with 15 bases between them. CDR3 sequence: CASSLAGAGRLNTEAFF. The CDR3 bases are TGCGCCAGCAGCTTGGCCGGCGCAGGGCGTCTGAACACTGAAGCTTTCTTT.

The chain is built from TRBV11-2 and TRBJ2-7, with D tentatively TRBD2 (6 bases). The germline CDR1 and CDR2 sequences are SGHAT and FQNNGV. Trimming cost V 8 bases and J 1 base, with 15 bases left between them. This CDR3 has 14 amino acids. CDR3 DNA: TGTGCCAGCGCAGACCGGCGGGGATCCTACGAGCAGTACTTC. Translated, it gives CASADRRGSYEQYF.

The gene calls are TRBV11-2 and TRBJ1-2; D perhaps matches TRBD1 (5 bases). Germline assignment: CDR1 SGHAT and CDR2 FQNNGV. V was trimmed by 5 bases and J by 2 bases, leaving 27 bases between them. The CDR3 covers 19 residues. CDR3 region: CASSVNPGPAGGPNYGYTF. Here the CDR3 DNA reads TGTGCCAGCAGCGTTAACCCCGGGCCCGCGGGGGGACCCAACTATGGCTACACCTTC.

The V and J genes are TRBV11-2 and TRBJ1-2; 7 bases match TRBD1. CDR3 length equals 14 residues. Germline V lookup: CDR1 SGHAT, CDR2 FQNNGV. The ends lost 0 bases at V and 4 bases at J; junction bases unmatched: 2. The CDR3 nucleotides are TGTGCCAGCAGCTTAGACAGGACAGGCTATGGCTACACCTTC. Protein product: CASSLDRTGYGYTF.

The V gene is TRBV28, the J gene TRBJ1-6; 7 nucleotides line up with TRBD1. V shed 2 bases and J 10 bases; nucleotides not matched to a gene: 8. Germline lookup yields CDR1 MDHEN and CDR2 SYDVKM. This CDR3 region has 15 residues. This CDR3 reads CASSLGSRGNSPLHF. CDR3 coding DNA: TGTGCCAGCAGTTTAGGAAGCAGGGGGAACTCACCCCTCCACTTT.

V gene TRBV2 combines with J gene TRBJ1-5; D might be TRBD1 (6 bases). Germline CDR1 and CDR2: SNHLY and FYNNEI. The ends were cut back, 4 bases at V and 13 bases at J, with 14 bases in the middle. The CDR3 sequence is 12 residues long. The DNA of the CDR3 is TGTGCCAGCAGTGGGGTGGACAGCAGGCAGCATTTT. It codes for CASSGVDSRQHF.

This CDR3 reads CASSTAEGSGYGYTF. The CDR3 region has the DNA TGTGCCAGCAGTACGGCGGAGGGGAGCGGCTATGGCTACACCTTC. The chain recombines TRBV28 with TRBJ1-2; weak D call: TRBD1 (5 bases). The CDR3 has 15 amino acids. Germline-derived CDR1 and CDR2 are MDHEN and SYDVKM. V lost 5 bases and J lost 4, with 17 bases in between.

This chain joins TRBV5-4 and TRBJ2-7, with D unclear. V shed 2 bases and J shed 1 base, with 7 bases lying between them. The germline V gene encodes CDR1 SGHNT and CDR2 YYREEE (reference sequence). The CDR3 is 13 residues long. The CDR3, as DNA: TGTGCCAGCAGCTTTGGCATTTCCTACGAGCAGTACTTC. Encoded protein: CASSFGISYEQYF.

This sequence joins TRBV6-2 or TRBV6-3 and TRBJ2-7; 9 nucleotides align to TRBD2. CDR1 and CDR2 (germline): MNHEY, SVGEGT. Trimming at V came to 0 bases and at J to 7 bases, leaving 10 bases not matched to a gene. This CDR3 has 16 residues. Here the CDR3 reads CASSYSFSGRPREQYF. The CDR3 region has the DNA TGTGCCAGCAGTTACTCTTTCAGCGGGAGGCCCAGGGAGCAGTACTTC.

The chain recombines TRBV7-6 with TRBJ2-7; 8 nucleotides align to TRBD2. The V and J ends lost 0 bases and 7 bases, in that order; junction bases with no gene match: 11. The germline V gene has CDR1 SGHVS and CDR2 FNYEAQ. This CDR3 is 16 amino acids long. CDR3 DNA sequence: TGTGCCAGCAGCTTAGCGACGGGAGGGTCTTCTCAGGAGCAGTACTTC. This translates into CASSLATGGSSQEQYF. The whole variable domain, filled in from reference TRBV7-6 and TRBJ2-7, reads GAGVSQSPRYKVTKRGQDVALRCDPISGHVSLYWYRQALGQGPEFLTYFNYEAQQDKSGLPNDRFSAERPEGSISTLTIQRTEQRDSAMYRCASSLATGGSSQEQYFGPGTRLTVT.

The rearrangement uses TRBV6-5 and TRBJ2-7; 7 bases are shared with TRBD1. Germline V gene lookup returns CDR1 MNHEY and CDR2 SVGAGI. The length of the CDR3 is 12 residues. The V and J ends lost 5 bases and 3 bases, in that order; junction bases with no gene match: 1. The CDR3 region is CASSTGDYEQYF. Here the CDR3 DNA reads TGTGCCAGCAGTACAGGGGACTACGAGCAGTACTTC.

CDR3 sequence reads: CASSQVTPLGPEAFF. As DNA, the CDR3 is TGCGCCAGCAGCCAAGTAACACCCCTGGGGCCTGAAGCTTTCTTT. The chain combines TRBV4-1 with TRBJ1-1, with D possibly being TRBD1 (5 bases). Trimming took 1 base from V and 6 from J, leaving 15 bases between them. Germline V gene sequence: CDR1 MGHRA, CDR2 YSYEKL. The CDR3 runs to 15 residues.

The chain combines TRBV7-2 with TRBJ2-3, with 10 bases aligning to TRBD2. The CDR3 loop spans 18 amino acids. The ends lost 4 bases at V and 1 base at J; junction bases unmatched: 11. Per the germline V gene, CDR1 is SGHTA and CDR2 is FQGNSA. DNA of the CDR3: TGTGCCAGCAGCTCGAGACTAGCGGGTCTCCCCCGCACAGATACGCAGTATTTT. It translates to CASSSRLAGLPRTDTQYF.

V usage is TRBV25-1 and J usage is TRBJ2-6; possible D gene TRBD2, 6 bases. V lost 2 bases to trimming and J lost 2 bases, with 7 bases between them. The germline V gene has CDR1 MGHDK and CDR2 SYGVNS. The CDR3 spans 15 residues. The CDR3 nucleotides are TGTGCCAGCAGTGAAGGAGGGGCTGGGGCCAACGTCCTGACTTTC. This translates into CASSEGGAGANVLTF. The complete variable domain, with remaining parts taken from reference TRBV25-1 and TRBJ2-6, reads EADIYQTPRYLVIGTGKKITLECSQTMGHDKMYWYQQDPGMELHLIHYSYGVNSTEKGDLSSESTVSRIRTEHFPLTLESARPSHTSQYLCASSEGGAGANVLTFGAGSRLTVL.

The chain employs TRBV7-8 and TRBJ1-6; D call uncertain. The CDR3 covers 15 residues. The germline CDR1 and CDR2 sequences are SGHVS and FQNEAQ. The V gene lost 5 bases and the J gene lost 9 bases, with 17 bases spanning the gap. This CDR3 is CASSPMGGKGSPLHF. The CDR3 DNA sequence: TGTGCCAGCAGCCCCATGGGAGGGAAAGGTTCACCCCTCCACTTT.

The chain uses TRBV7-2 and TRBJ2-1, with 10 bases identical to TRBD1. The ends lost 5 bases at V and 2 bases at J; junction bases unmatched: 9. Per the germline V gene, CDR1 is SGHTA and CDR2 is FQGNSA. The CDR3 is 17 amino acids. This chain's CDR3 is CASSGRDRGFTYNEQFF. DNA for the CDR3: TGTGCCAGCAGCGGCCGGGACAGGGGCTTCACCTACAATGAGCAGTTCTTC.

CDR3 DNA sequence: TGTGCCAGCACTCTCCGGGACAGCTATGGCTACACCTTC. It translates to CASTLRDSYGYTF. V gene TRBV28 combines with J gene TRBJ1-2, with 7 positions matching TRBD1. CDR1 and CDR2 from the germline V gene are MDHEN and SYDVKM. There are 13 residues in the CDR3. V shed 7 bases, J shed 4 bases, and the junction held 6 bases outside the gene matches.

V and J are TRBV27 and TRBJ1-2, with D tentatively TRBD1 (6 bases). This CDR3 has 15 amino acids. V was shortened by 0 bases and J by 2 bases, with 10 bases between the two germline ends. In germline, CDR1 is MNHEY, CDR2 SMNVEV (reference sequence). The CDR3 loop is CASSLSTGPNYGYTF. The CDR3 DNA reads as TGTGCCAGCAGTTTATCTACAGGGCCAAACTATGGCTACACCTTC.

The chain joins TRBV9 to TRBJ2-3, with D hard to call. This CDR3 region has 16 residues. With 0 bases removed from V and 0 bases from J, the gap between germline ends came to 11 bases. CDR1 is SGDLS and CDR2 is YYNGEE in the germline V gene. CDR3 residues: CASSVDYGLSTDTQYF. The CDR3, as DNA: TGTGCCAGCAGCGTAGATTATGGCCTCAGCACAGATACGCAGTATTTT.

J is TRBJ2-1 and V is TRBV7-3; 15 bases fit TRBD2. The ends lost 4 bases at V and 7 bases at J; junction bases unmatched: 5. Germline-derived CDR1 and CDR2 are SGHTA and FQGTGA. This CDR3 contains 16 residues. CDR3 sequence (DNA): TGTGCCAGCAGCTCCGGACTAGCGGGAGGGAATAATGAGCAGTTCTTC. This encodes CASSSGLAGGNNEQFF.

This chain uses TRBV6-5 with TRBJ2-5; 8 bases match TRBD1. The V gene end was trimmed by 2 bases and the J gene end by 1 base; junction bases not matched to a gene: 3. This CDR3 region has 15 residues. CDR1 is MNHEY and CDR2 is SVGAGI in the germline V gene. The CDR3 sequence is CASSYDRGVQETQYF. CDR3 DNA: TGTGCCAGCAGTTACGACAGGGGTGTCCAAGAGACCCAGTACTTC.